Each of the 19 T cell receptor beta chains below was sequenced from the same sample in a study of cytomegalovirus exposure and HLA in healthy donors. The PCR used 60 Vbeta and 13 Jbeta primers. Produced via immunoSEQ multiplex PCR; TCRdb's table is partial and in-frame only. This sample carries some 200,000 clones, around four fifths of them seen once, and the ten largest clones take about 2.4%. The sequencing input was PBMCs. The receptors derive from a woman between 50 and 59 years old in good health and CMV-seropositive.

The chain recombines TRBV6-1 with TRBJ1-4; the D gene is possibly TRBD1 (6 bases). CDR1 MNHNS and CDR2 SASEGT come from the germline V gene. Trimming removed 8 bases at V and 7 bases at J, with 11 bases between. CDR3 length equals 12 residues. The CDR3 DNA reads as TGTGCCAGCCGGGGGGGCATTGAAAAACTGTTTTTT. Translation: CASRGGIEKLFF.

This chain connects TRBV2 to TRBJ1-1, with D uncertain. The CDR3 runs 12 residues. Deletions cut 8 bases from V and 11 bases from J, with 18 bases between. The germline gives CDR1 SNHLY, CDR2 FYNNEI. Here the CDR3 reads CASESGGRDAFF. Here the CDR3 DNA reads TGTGCCAGCGAATCCGGAGGGCGGGATGCTTTCTTT. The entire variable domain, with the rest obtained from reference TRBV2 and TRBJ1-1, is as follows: EPEVTQTPSHQVTQMGQEVILRCVPISNHLYFYWYRQILGQKVEFLVSFYNNEISEKSEIFDDQFSVERPDGSNFTLKIRSTKLEDSAMYFCASESGGRDAFFGQGTRLTVV.

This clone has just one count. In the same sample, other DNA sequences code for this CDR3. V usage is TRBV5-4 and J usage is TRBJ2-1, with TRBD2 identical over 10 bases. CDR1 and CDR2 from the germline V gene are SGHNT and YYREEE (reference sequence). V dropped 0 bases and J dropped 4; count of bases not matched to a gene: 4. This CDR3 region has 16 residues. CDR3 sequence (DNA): TGTGCCAGCAGCTTGGGAGCTAGCGGGGGATACAATGAGCAGTTCTTC. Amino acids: CASSLGASGGYNEQFF.

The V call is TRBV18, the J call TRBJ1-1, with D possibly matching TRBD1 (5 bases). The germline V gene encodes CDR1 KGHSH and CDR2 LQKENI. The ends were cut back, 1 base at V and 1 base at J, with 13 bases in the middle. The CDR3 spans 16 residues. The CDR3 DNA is TGTGCCAGCTCACCACGAAAGGGGAGGGGGAACACTGAAGCTTTCTTT. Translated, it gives CASSPRKGRGNTEAFF.

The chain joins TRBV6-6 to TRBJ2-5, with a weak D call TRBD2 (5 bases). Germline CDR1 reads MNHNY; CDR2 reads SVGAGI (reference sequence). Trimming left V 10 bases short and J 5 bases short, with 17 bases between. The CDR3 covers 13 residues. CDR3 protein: CAIKSVERETQYF. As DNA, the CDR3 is TGTGCCATCAAGTCGGTCGAGCGGGAGACCCAGTACTTC.

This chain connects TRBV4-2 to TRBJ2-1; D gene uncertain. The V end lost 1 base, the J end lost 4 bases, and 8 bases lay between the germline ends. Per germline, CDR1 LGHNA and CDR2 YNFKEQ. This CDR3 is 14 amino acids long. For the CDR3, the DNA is TGTGCCAGCAGCCAAGTTGGCTCATACAATGAGCAGTTCTTC. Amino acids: CASSQVGSYNEQFF.

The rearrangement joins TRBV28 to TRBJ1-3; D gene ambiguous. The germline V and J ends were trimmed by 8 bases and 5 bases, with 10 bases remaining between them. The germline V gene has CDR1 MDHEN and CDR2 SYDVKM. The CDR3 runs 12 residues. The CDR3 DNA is TGTGCCAGCGGTGGAGGGCGAAACACCATATATTTT. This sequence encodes CASGGGRNTIYF.

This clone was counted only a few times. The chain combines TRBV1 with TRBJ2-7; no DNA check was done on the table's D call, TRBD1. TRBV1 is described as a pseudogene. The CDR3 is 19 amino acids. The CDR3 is CTSSQEGTAYPWGSYEQYF. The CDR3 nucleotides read TGCACCAGCAGCCAAGAAGGGACAGCGTACCCCTGGGGCTCCTACGAGCAGTACTTC.

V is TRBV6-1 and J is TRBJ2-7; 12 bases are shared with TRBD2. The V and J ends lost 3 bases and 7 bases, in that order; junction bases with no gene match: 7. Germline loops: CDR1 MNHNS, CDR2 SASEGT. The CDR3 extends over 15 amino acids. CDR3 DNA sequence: TGTGCCAGCAGTGACCTAGCGGGGGGGCGGTGGGAGCAGTACTTC. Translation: CASSDLAGGRWEQYF.

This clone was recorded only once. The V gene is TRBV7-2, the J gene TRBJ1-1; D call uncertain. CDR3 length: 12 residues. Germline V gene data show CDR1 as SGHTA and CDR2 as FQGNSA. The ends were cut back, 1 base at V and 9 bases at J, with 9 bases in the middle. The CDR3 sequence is CASSLDQLQAFF. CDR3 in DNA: TGTGCCAGCAGCTTAGATCAGTTACAAGCTTTCTTT.

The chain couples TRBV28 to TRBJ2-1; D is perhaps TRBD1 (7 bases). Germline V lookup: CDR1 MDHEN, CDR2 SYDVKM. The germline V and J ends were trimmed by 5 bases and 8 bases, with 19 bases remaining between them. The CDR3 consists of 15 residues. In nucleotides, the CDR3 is TGTGCCAGCAGTCCAGGGGGAGGACTGGTCCATGAGCAGTTCTTC. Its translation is CASSPGGGLVHEQFF.

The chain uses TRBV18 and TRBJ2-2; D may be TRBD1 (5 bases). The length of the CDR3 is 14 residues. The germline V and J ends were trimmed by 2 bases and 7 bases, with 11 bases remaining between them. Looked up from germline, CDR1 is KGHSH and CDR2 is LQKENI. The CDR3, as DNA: TGTGCCAGCTCACCAATCAGGGCTAACGGGGAGCTGTTTTTT. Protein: CASSPIRANGELFF. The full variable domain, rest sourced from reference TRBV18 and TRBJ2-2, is NAGVMQNPRHLVRRRGQEARLRCSPMKGHSHVYWYRQLPEEGLKFMVYLQKENIIDESGMPKERFSAEFPKEGPSILRIQQVVRGDSAAYFCASSPIRANGELFFGEGSRLTVL.

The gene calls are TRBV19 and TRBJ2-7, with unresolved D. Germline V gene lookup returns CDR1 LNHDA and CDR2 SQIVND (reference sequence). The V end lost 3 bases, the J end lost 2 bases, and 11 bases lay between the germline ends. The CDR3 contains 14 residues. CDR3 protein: CASSIGIPAYEQYF. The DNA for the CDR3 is TGTGCCAGTAGTATTGGTATCCCGGCCTACGAGCAGTACTTC.

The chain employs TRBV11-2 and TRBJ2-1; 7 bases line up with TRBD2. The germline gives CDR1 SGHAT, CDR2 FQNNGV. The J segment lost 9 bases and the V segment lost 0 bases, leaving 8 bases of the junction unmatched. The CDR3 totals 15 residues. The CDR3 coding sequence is TGTGCCAGCAGCTTAGAAGCGGTAGCGGGTGGTGAGCAGTTCTTC. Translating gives CASSLEAVAGGEQFF.

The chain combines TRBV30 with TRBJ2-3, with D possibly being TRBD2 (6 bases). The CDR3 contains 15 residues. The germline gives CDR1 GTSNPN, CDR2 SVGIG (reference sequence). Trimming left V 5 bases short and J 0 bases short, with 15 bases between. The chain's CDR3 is CAWEFGGSSTDTQYF. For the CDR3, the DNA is TGTGCCTGGGAGTTCGGGGGTTCTAGCACAGATACGCAGTATTTT.

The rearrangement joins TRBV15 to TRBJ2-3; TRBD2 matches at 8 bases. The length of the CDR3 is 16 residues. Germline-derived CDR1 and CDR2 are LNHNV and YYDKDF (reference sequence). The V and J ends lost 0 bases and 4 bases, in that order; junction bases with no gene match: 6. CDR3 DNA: TGTGCCACCAGCAGAGATCGAGACGGGGGGGCAGATACGCAGTATTTT. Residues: CATSRDRDGGADTQYF. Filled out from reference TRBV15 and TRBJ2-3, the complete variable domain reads DAMVIQNPRYQVTQFGKPVTLSCSQTLNHNVMYWYQQKSSQAPKLLFHYYDKDFNNEADTPDNFQSRRPNTSFCFLDIRSPGLGDTAMYLCATSRDRDGGADTQYFGPGTRLTVL.

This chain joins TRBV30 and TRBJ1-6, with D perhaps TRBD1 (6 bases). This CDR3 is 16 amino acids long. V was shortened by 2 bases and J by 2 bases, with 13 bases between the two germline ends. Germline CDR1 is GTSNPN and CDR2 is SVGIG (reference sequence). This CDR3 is CAWSPQGLPYNSPLHF. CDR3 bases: TGTGCCTGGAGTCCACAGGGTCTTCCCTATAATTCACCCCTCCACTTT.

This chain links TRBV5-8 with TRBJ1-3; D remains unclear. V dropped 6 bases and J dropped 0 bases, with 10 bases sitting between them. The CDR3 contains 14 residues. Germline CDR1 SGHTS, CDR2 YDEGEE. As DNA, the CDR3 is TGTGCCAGCACCTCCCAGGTCTCTGGAAACACCATATATTTT. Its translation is CASTSQVSGNTIYF.

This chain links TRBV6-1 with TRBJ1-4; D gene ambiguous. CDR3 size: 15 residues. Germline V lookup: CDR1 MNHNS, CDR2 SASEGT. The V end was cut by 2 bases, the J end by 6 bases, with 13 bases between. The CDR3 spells CASSEIEETYEKLFF. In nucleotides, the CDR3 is TGTGCCAGCAGTGAAATCGAGGAGACCTATGAAAAACTGTTTTTT.